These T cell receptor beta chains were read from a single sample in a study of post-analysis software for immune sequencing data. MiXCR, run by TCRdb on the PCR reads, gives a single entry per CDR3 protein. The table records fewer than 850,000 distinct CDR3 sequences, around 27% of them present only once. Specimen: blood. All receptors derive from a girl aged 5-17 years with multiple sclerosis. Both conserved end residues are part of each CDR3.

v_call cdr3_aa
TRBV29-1 CSVDPGTGNRRTEAFF
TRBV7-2 CASRPGQGWNQPQHF
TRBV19 CASSIPSGSYNEQFF
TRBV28 CASGSHWANEKLFF
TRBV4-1 CASSQIPGGRTDTQYF
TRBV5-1 CASSLNGGSYNEQFF
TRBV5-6 CASSQWTEETQYF
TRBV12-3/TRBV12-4 CASSPSGIDNQPQHF
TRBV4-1 CASSFGGDGRNSPLHF
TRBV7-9 CASGRYRNSPLHF
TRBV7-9 CASSLVAGQGDEQYF
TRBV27 CASSWRGQNTKAFF
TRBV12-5 CASGSQTGSSTDTQYF
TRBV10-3 CAISEEGTGTATDTQYF
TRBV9 CASSVGEDSPLHF
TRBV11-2 CASSLGLRTVGRYNEQFF
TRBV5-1 CASSFTDGQETQYF
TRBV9 CASSERQGARNEKLFF
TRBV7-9 CASSDKHRDRNYEQYF
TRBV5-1 CASSLQPGRRTDAQYF
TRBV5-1 CASSWGRDEQFF
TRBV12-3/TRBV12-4 CASSLGLITDAQYF
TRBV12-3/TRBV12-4 CASSLWMTGNEQFF
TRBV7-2 CASSLGRTPNYGYTF
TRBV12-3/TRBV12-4 CASSLVREWSTDTQYF
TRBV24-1 CATSDGGRAGAYNEQFF
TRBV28 CASSLNRGRVDTQYF
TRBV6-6 CASSYPGQRNTEAFF
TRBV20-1 CSAQREGFYEQYF
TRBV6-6 CASSRKTSGADETQYF
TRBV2 CARDRETEAFF
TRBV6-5 CASSYSTGSTDTQYF
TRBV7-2 CASSPTTYRGAVETQYF
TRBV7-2 CASSRGRTASYEQYF
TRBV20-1 CSAMTGGGYGYTF
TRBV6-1 CASSEEDSYEQYF
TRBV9 CASSSSGLPQETQYF
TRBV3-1 CASSSQPGTGYSYTF
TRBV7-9 CASSLGRTNYGYTF
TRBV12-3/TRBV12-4 CASRQLRQSTEAFF
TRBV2 CASGYSTDTQYF
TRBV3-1 CASSQVIYEQFF
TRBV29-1 CSALMQAMVYYGYTF
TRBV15 CATSRGTGRTYGQYF
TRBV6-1 CASSERDGYNQPQHF
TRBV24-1 CATRLGAEAFF
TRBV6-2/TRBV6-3 CASSQGLADTDTQYF
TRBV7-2 CASSTHSGGAGETQYF
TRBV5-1 CASSFGDRENEKLFF
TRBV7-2 CASSLSQRTDTQYF